The sequence of this TCR beta chain was determined in a study of shared clonotypes between healthy human individuals. Study processing details: Junction-only sequences without quality scores came from ImmunoSEQ, so filtering differed. Libraries were prepared by immunoSEQ multiplex PCR; TCRdb keeps only in-frame clonotypes and omits some of them. That table gives V, J and clone size, and the DNA gave D and trimming. The sample lists 1,400,000 or so clones; 97% to 99% were seen once. Study results and caveats: In contrast to clonotypes shared by all four donors, non-shared clonotypes had lower generation probabilities.

V lost 7 bases, J lost 0 bases, and 7 bases lay in between. The CDR3 totals 13 residues. In germline, CDR1 is MGHDK, CDR2 SYGVNS. Notes on this clone: Its antigen is unknown.

The receptor comes from a man in his thirties or forties in good health. Input material: naive CD4+ T cells sorted from blood. Subset: CD45RA+ positively selected. The chain employs TRBV25-1 and TRBJ2-1; D remains ambiguous. In DNA form, the CDR3 reads TGTGCCAGCACACAGAGCTCCTACAATGAGCAGTTCTTC. Amino acid sequence: CASTQSSYNEQFF. Together with reference TRBV25-1 and TRBJ2-1, the CDR3 gives the full variable domain: EADIYQTPRYLVIGTGKKITLECSQTMGHDKMYWYQQDPGMELHLIHYSYGVNSTEKGDLSSESTVSRIRTEHFPLTLESARPSHTSQYLCASTQSSYNEQFFGPGTRLTVL.